This T cell receptor (beta chain) was captured in a study of a mutant IDH1 vaccine in newly diagnosed glioma. Study summary: In weeks 1, 3, 5, 7, 11, 15, 19 and 23, patients were vaccinated. The treated population exhibited a male proportion of about 60%, a female proportion of roughly 40%, and a mean age of approximately 41 years. Vaccination started 4-6 weeks after radiotherapy alone, or with temozolomide cycles.

This CDR3 comprises 14 residues. The V gene's germline CDR1 is MDHEN and CDR2 SYDVKM. Trimming removed 4 bases from V and 4 bases from J, with 13 bases in between. Time point reported: week 23, last vaccination. The investigators gave 300 ug of mutant IDH1 20-mer peptide in each vaccine dose, together with topical imiquimod. Clones were read by immunoSEQ multiplex PCR, and TCRdb kept only the in-frame ones, dropping some. The sample lists 35,000 to 50,000 clones, around 90% seen once, with 3.9% in the top ten. This clone came up once. Its antigen is as yet unknown. The study's findings and limits: Vaccine-induced responses were seen in approximately 93% of patients, spanning several MHC alleles.

This rearrangement joins TRBV28 to TRBJ1-1; D is perhaps TRBD1 (5 bases). The sample in question was PBMCs, obtained from a glioma patient whose treatment included an IDH1 peptide vaccine. This receptor was taken from a man aged 45-65 years with glioma. The CDR3 protein is CASSSQGRRTEAFF. For the CDR3, the DNA is TGTGCCAGCAGTTCGCAGGGACGACGCACTGAAGCTTTCTTT.